This T cell receptor (beta chain) was documented in a study of T cell repertoires in cytomegalovirus infection. MiXCR, applied by TCRdb to the reads, yields one record per CDR3 protein. The repertoire consists of around 530,000 distinct CDR3 sequences, with 16% occurring once and the leading ten covering roughly a quarter. Notes on this clonotype: One end of the junction does not line up with germline, which may come from a read error.

The CDR3 is made up of 14 amino acids. Germline V gene sequence: CDR1 LNHDA, CDR2 SQIVND (reference sequence). The source of this sequence is a human donor in good health (CMV status not recorded). Some clones in this sample may be carry-over from other donors' samples. The chain uses TRBV19 and TRBJ1-1; a possible D gene is TRBD1 (6 bases). Source material: CD8+ T cells from PBMCs. The CDR3, as DNA: TGTGCCAGTAGTATTACAGGGCCGAACACTAAAGCTTTCTTT. This encodes CASSITGPNTKAFF.